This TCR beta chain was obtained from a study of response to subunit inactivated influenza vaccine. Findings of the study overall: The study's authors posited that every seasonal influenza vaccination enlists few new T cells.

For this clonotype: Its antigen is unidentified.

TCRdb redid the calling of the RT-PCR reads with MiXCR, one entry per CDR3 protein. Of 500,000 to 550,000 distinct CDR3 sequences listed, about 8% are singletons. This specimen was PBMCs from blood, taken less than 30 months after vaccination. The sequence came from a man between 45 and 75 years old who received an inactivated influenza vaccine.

This chain's CDR3 is CASSMGGGGSYNEQFF. In DNA, the CDR3 is TGTGCCAGTAGTATGGGTGGCGGGGGCTCCTACAATGAGCAGTTCTTC. The chain joins TRBV19 to TRBJ2-1, with TRBD2 identical over 7 bases. The J segment lost 0 bases and the V segment lost 3 bases, leaving 5 bases of the junction unmatched. Germline V lookup: CDR1 LNHDA, CDR2 SQIVND (reference sequence). The CDR3 loop spans 16 amino acids.